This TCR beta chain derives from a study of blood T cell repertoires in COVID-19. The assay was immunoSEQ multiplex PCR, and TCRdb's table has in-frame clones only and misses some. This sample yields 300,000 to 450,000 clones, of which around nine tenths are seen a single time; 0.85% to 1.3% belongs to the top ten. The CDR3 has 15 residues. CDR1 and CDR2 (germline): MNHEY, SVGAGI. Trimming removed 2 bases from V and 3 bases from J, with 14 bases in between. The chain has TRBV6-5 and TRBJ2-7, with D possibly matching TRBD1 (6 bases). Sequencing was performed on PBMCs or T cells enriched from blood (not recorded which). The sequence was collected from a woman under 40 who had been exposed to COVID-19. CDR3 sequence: CASSYRDNPLYEQYF. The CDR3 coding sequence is TGTGCCAGCAGTTACCGGGACAACCCACTCTACGAGCAGTACTTC.